The clone carrying this T cell receptor (beta chain) appeared once. This sample is part of a study of tumor-infiltrating lymphocytes in oesophageal squamous cell carcinoma. TCRdb independently ran MiXCR on the PCR reads; one entry per CDR3 protein. The sample includes approximately 12,000 distinct CDR3 sequences, approximately 50% of them seen just once. Sequenced sample: esophageal tumor tissue. The sequence was collected from a female donor with esophageal squamous cell carcinoma.

The CDR3 region is CASSVQGFNEQFF. The DNA for the CDR3 is TGTGCCAGCAGTGTCCAGGGGTTCAATGAGCAGTTCTTC. The chain combines TRBV25-1 with TRBJ2-1; D perhaps matches TRBD1 (6 bases). Trimming shortened V by 4 bases and J by 6 bases, and 10 bases separated the two germline ends. CDR3 size: 13 residues. Germline assignment: CDR1 MGHDK and CDR2 SYGVNS.